The 31 T cell receptor beta chains given below trace back to one sample, sequenced in a study of T cell responses to AZD1222 COVID-19 vaccine listed by TCRdb under 2021. Library preparation employed the immunoSEQ multiplex PCR assay. TCRdb provides this immuneACCESS table in a form limited to in-frame rearrangements. Some clones are lacking; in checked studies, under half of them reflect an unresolved V gene, and why the rest are absent is not known. The sample profile shows 75,000 to 90,000 clones; approximately 91% of them were found once. The leading ten clones occupy about 5.2% of the sample. This sample's time point label indicates: baseline before first vaccination. The sample was peripheral blood, taken on day 0 of AZD1222 vaccination. These receptors originate from an adult in good health.

The gene calls are TRBV5-1 and TRBJ1-5, with D possibly TRBD1 on 5 matching bases. Trimming pared 0 bases from V and 4 bases from J, leaving 14 bases between. The V gene's germline CDR1 is SGHRS and CDR2 YFSETQ. The CDR3 is 16 amino acids. For the CDR3, the DNA is TGCGCCAGCAGCTTGGTGGGGGGTACCGTTAATCAGCCCCAGCATTTT. It codes for CASSLVGGTVNQPQHF. Variable domain in full (rest from reference TRBV5-1 and TRBJ1-5): KAGVTQTPRYLIKTRGQQVTLSCSPISGHRSVSWYQQTPGQGLQFLFEYFSETQRNKGNFPGRFSGRQFSNSRSEMNVSTLELGDSALYLCASSLVGGTVNQPQHFGDGTRLSIL.

This chain uses TRBV19 with TRBJ1-1; a weak D match, TRBD1 (5 bases). V was clipped by 6 bases and J by 11 bases, with 10 bases between them. There are 10 residues in the CDR3. The germline gives CDR1 LNHDA, CDR2 SQIVND (reference sequence). CDR3 bases: TGTGCCAGTAGGCGACAGAAGGCTTTCTTT. Translated, it gives CASRRQKAFF.

The CDR3 spells CASTPLGQSGYTF. CDR3 sequence (DNA): TGTGCCAGTACCCCCCTCGGACAGTCTGGCTACACCTTC. The V and J genes are TRBV19 and TRBJ1-2; tentatively, D is TRBD1 (6 bases). Germline loops: CDR1 LNHDA, CDR2 SQIVND (reference sequence). This CDR3 comprises 13 residues. Deletions cut 7 bases from V and 7 bases from J, with 16 bases between. Using reference TRBV19 and TRBJ1-2 for the parts outside the CDR3, the full variable domain is DGGITQSPKYLFRKEGQNVTLSCEQNLNHDAMYWYRQDPGQGLRLIYYSQIVNDFQKGDIAEGYSVSREKKESFPLTVTSAQKNPTAFYLCASTPLGQSGYTFGSGTRLTVV.

V gene TRBV9 combines with J gene TRBJ1-1, with TRBD1 matching over 7 bases. V shed 3 bases, J shed 1 base, and the junction held 15 bases outside the gene matches. CDR3 length equals 18 residues. CDR1 and CDR2 from the germline V gene are SGDLS and YYNGEE. The CDR3 sequence: CASSGTVGGTEKNTEAFF. DNA of the CDR3: TGTGCCAGCAGCGGGACAGTAGGGGGGACAGAGAAGAACACTGAAGCTTTCTTT.

V is TRBV7-9 and J is TRBJ1-1, with D tentatively TRBD1 (5 bases). Germline V gene lookup returns CDR1 SEHNR and CDR2 FQNEAQ (reference sequence). The CDR3 length is 13 residues. With 4 bases removed from V and 4 bases from J, the gap between germline ends came to 10 bases. The CDR3 sequence is CASSSPGGTEAFF. The CDR3 DNA sequence: TGTGCCAGCAGCTCCCCTGGGGGCACTGAAGCTTTCTTT.

V usage is TRBV7-8 and J usage is TRBJ2-3; 7 nucleotides align to TRBD2. Germline V gene data show CDR1 as SGHVS and CDR2 as FQNEAQ. The CDR3 length is 16 residues. The trim removed 4 bases at V and 0 bases at J, leaving 7 bases unmatched. The CDR3 protein is CASSSGAGPSTDTQYF. Written as DNA, the CDR3 is TGTGCCAGCAGCTCGGGAGCGGGGCCCAGCACAGATACGCAGTATTTT.

J is TRBJ1-1 and V is TRBV10-3; D is unclear. CDR1 and CDR2 (germline): ENHRY, SYGVKD. The length of the CDR3 is 15 residues. Between the trimmed V and J ends, which lost 5 bases and 1 base, there was a span of 14 bases. The CDR3 here is CAISPTTSQNTEAFF. For the CDR3, the DNA is TGTGCCATCAGTCCCACGACATCTCAGAACACTGAAGCTTTCTTT.

CDR3 protein: CASSHYQETQYF. The CDR3 DNA is TGTGCCAGCAGCCATTACCAAGAGACCCAGTACTTC. The rearrangement links TRBV3-1 (or the pseudogene TRBV3-2) to TRBJ2-5, with D unclear. CDR3 length: 12 amino acids. In germline, CDR1 is LGHDT, CDR2 YNNKEL (reference sequence). Trimming took 3 bases from V and 0 from J, leaving 2 bases between them.

The V gene is TRBV6-5, the J gene TRBJ1-2; TRBD1 matches 7 bases. The CDR3 is 15 residues long. V lost 7 bases, J lost 4 bases, and 12 bases stayed unmatched. Germline-derived CDR1 and CDR2 are MNHEY and SVGAGI. CDR3 loop: CASNGRTGFRYGYTF. CDR3 nucleotides: TGTGCCAGCAACGGCAGGACAGGTTTTCGCTATGGCTACACCTTC.

This clone was seen a few times. CDR3 sequence reads: CASSLSLYSNQPQHF. CDR3 nucleotides: TGTGCCAGCAGCTTATCGCTTTATAGCAATCAGCCCCAGCATTTT. The rearrangement links TRBV7-8 to TRBJ1-5, with no clear D. This CDR3 is 15 amino acids long. Trimming removed 2 bases at V and 0 bases at J, with 8 bases between. Germline CDR1 and CDR2: SGHVS and FQNEAQ.

A note on this clone: Its ends do not fully match the called genes, so a read error is possible. This rearrangement joins TRBV18 to TRBJ2-3; D gene uncertain. In germline, CDR1 is KGHSH, CDR2 LQKENI. CDR3 size: 15 residues. The CDR3 DNA follows: TGTGCCAGCTCGCCACCGGGCGGATACACAGATACGCAGTATTTT. Protein product: CASSPPGGYTDTQYF.

This rearrangement joins TRBV6-5 to TRBJ1-5; D is possibly TRBD1 (5 bases). The CDR3 runs 15 residues. V lost 7 bases to trimming and J lost 5 bases, with 18 bases between them. Per germline, CDR1 MNHEY and CDR2 SVGAGI. Here the CDR3 DNA reads TGTGCCAGCACCAAAAGAGAGGGGAACGATCAGCCCCAGCATTTT. Protein sequence: CASTKREGNDQPQHF.

The chain links TRBV7-2 to TRBJ1-6; 7 bases line up with TRBD1. CDR3 size: 12 residues. CDR1 and CDR2 (germline): SGHTA, FQGNSA. V dropped 4 bases and J dropped 16; count of bases not matched to a gene: 7. CDR3 region: CASSSPDRRLHF. In DNA form, the CDR3 reads TGTGCCAGCAGCTCGCCGGACAGGCGACTCCACTTT.

V gene TRBV27 combines with J gene TRBJ2-7, with D tentatively TRBD2 (6 bases). Trimming shortened V by 5 bases and J by 4 bases, and 18 bases separated the two germline ends. There are 15 residues in the CDR3. Germline CDR1 reads MNHEY; CDR2 reads SMNVEV (reference sequence). The CDR3 spells CASSAPGLERYEQYF. CDR3 sequence (DNA): TGTGCCAGCAGTGCCCCGGGACTCGAGAGATACGAGCAGTACTTC.

The chain recombines TRBV18 with TRBJ1-1; the D gene is possibly TRBD1 (6 bases). This CDR3 has 14 amino acids. From germline, CDR1 is KGHSH and CDR2 LQKENI. V was cut by 2 bases and J by 1 base, with 8 bases left in between. For the CDR3, the DNA is TGTGCCAGCTCACCAGGGGGGGCGAACACTGAAGCTTTCTTT. Translated, it gives CASSPGGANTEAFF.

This clone was seen a single time. The gene calls are TRBV3-1 (or the pseudogene TRBV3-2) and TRBJ2-3; D is tentatively TRBD1 or TRBD2 (5 bases each). The CDR3 contains 16 residues. V was pared by 1 base and J by 2 bases, with 13 bases between. The germline V gene has CDR1 LGHDT and CDR2 YNNKEL (reference sequence). The CDR3 coding sequence is TGTGCCAGCAGCCAAGGACCCGGGGCCCCCACAGATACGCAGTATTTT. As protein: CASSQGPGAPTDTQYF.

The gene calls are TRBV27 and TRBJ1-5; D remains unclear. Germline lookup yields CDR1 MNHEY and CDR2 SMNVEV (reference sequence). V was cut by 4 bases and J by 6 bases, with 13 bases left in between. There are 14 residues in the CDR3. Here the CDR3 reads CASSSRGSSQPQHF. In DNA form, the CDR3 reads TGTGCCAGCAGTTCCCGGGGTAGTTCTCAGCCCCAGCATTTT.

The chain combines TRBV6-1 with TRBJ1-3; D call uncertain. Trimming pared 2 bases from V and 5 bases from J, leaving 7 bases between. The CDR3 runs to 13 residues. Germline loops: CDR1 MNHNS, CDR2 SASEGT. The chain's CDR3 is CASSETDRNTIYF. CDR3 bases: TGTGCCAGCAGTGAAACAGATAGAAACACCATATATTTT.

Only one count was recorded for this clone. The chain is built from TRBV6-5 and TRBJ2-4; no firm D call. CDR1 is MNHEY, CDR2 SVGAGI, per germline. V dropped 2 bases and J dropped 3 bases, with 11 bases sitting between them. The CDR3 has 15 amino acids. In DNA form, the CDR3 reads TGTGCCAGCAGTTACCGATGGGGTGGCAAAAACATTCAGTACTTC. Residues: CASSYRWGGKNIQYF.

The chain recombines TRBV19 with TRBJ1-5, with 9 bases lining up with TRBD1. Germline loops: CDR1 LNHDA, CDR2 SQIVND (reference sequence). This CDR3 comprises 17 residues. The junction had 6 bases not matched to a gene; V was cut back by 2 bases and J by 1 base. CDR3 in DNA: TGTGCCAGTAGTATACGCGGGACAGGGACGAGCAATCAGCCCCAGCATTTT. This gives the protein CASSIRGTGTSNQPQHF.

This clone was found once. CDR3: CATATGEVSPLHF. The CDR3 region has the DNA TGTGCCACCGCTACAGGGGAAGTTTCACCCCTCCACTTT. The chain couples TRBV6-5 to TRBJ1-6; TRBD1 agrees at 7 bases. Unmatched junction bases numbered 9, after V lost 10 bases and J lost 9 bases. In germline, CDR1 is MNHEY, CDR2 SVGAGI. The CDR3 contains 13 residues.

The V gene is TRBV7-8, the J gene TRBJ1-4, with D perhaps TRBD1 (5 bases). V lost 5 bases to trimming and J lost 7 bases, with 17 bases between them. The germline V gene has CDR1 SGHVS and CDR2 FQNEAQ. This CDR3 comprises 15 residues. The CDR3 DNA reads TGTGCCAGCAGCGCCCCCGGGGGTTTAAGTGAAAAACTGTTTTTT. This gives the protein CASSAPGGLSEKLFF.

This chain joins TRBV7-9 and TRBJ1-2; tentative D call: TRBD1 (5 bases). Germline CDR1 and CDR2: SEHNR and FQNEAQ (reference sequence). Deletions cut 2 bases from V and 4 bases from J, with 11 bases between. The CDR3 spans 14 residues. The CDR3 is CASSLTGGGYGYTF. The CDR3, as DNA: TGTGCCAGCAGCTTAACCGGGGGGGGCTATGGCTACACCTTC.

The J gene is TRBJ2-3, the V gene TRBV7-2, with TRBD2 identical over 9 bases. Per germline, CDR1 SGHTA and CDR2 FQGNSA. The CDR3 has 16 amino acids. Trimming at V came to 1 base and at J to 4 bases, leaving 6 bases not matched to a gene. CDR3 loop: CASSLGSRGGPDTQYF. In nucleotides, the CDR3 is TGTGCCAGCAGCTTAGGCTCGCGGGGGGGCCCAGATACGCAGTATTTT.

The rearrangement joins TRBV5-6 to TRBJ2-7; 9 positions match TRBD1. CDR3 length: 15 residues. V was pared by 0 bases and J by 0 bases, with 1 base of the junction left unmatched. Per germline, CDR1 SGHDT and CDR2 YYEEEE. DNA for the CDR3: TGTGCCAGCAGCTTGGGGGACAGGGCCTCCTACGAGCAGTACTTC. Amino acids: CASSLGDRASYEQYF.

The chain joins TRBV5-1 to TRBJ1-2; 7 positions match TRBD1. The CDR3 has 14 residues. CDR1 SGHRS and CDR2 YFSETQ come from the germline V gene. Trimming took 3 bases from V and 1 from J; bases not matched to a gene: 3. This CDR3 reads CASSWGDSNYGYTF. Here the CDR3 DNA reads TGCGCCAGCAGCTGGGGGGACAGTAACTATGGCTACACCTTC.

V gene TRBV6-2 or TRBV6-3 combines with J gene TRBJ2-5; 7 nucleotides agree with TRBD1. With V trimmed by 0 bases and J by 2 bases, 12 bases remained unmatched. From germline, CDR1 is MNHEY and CDR2 SVGEGT. The CDR3 length is 18 residues. The CDR3 spells CASSYSLLPGTAQETQYF. The CDR3 region has the DNA TGTGCCAGCAGTTACTCCTTACTACCCGGGACAGCTCAAGAGACCCAGTACTTC.

In its sample, this clone was seen once. The genes are TRBV5-1 and TRBJ2-4, with D perhaps TRBD1 (6 bases). V lost 0 bases and J lost 0, with 19 bases in between. This CDR3 spans 19 amino acids. The germline CDR1 and CDR2 sequences are SGHRS and YFSETQ. CDR3 protein: CASSLDGQRPELAKNIQYF. The CDR3 DNA follows: TGCGCCAGCAGCTTGGACGGACAGAGACCCGAATTAGCCAAAAACATTCAGTACTTC.

The chain's CDR3 is CASSVGTSGGNEQFF. In DNA, the CDR3 is TGTGCCAGCAGCGTAGGGACTAGCGGGGGCAATGAGCAGTTCTTC. The chain is built from TRBV9 and TRBJ2-1; 13 bases match TRBD2. Germline V gives CDR1 SGDLS, CDR2 YYNGEE. There are 15 residues in the CDR3. With V trimmed by 0 bases and J by 6 bases, 0 bases remained unmatched.

J is TRBJ2-3 and V is TRBV6-2 or TRBV6-3; 12 bases line up with TRBD2. Germline CDR1 MNHEY, CDR2 SVGEGT. J was trimmed by 2 bases and V by 6 bases; bases with no gene match: 12. The CDR3 covers 18 residues. CDR3 sequence: CASSNVLAGGLFTDTQYF. The CDR3 DNA reads TGTGCCAGCAGCAACGTACTAGCGGGGGGACTTTTCACAGATACGCAGTATTTT.

The V call is TRBV7-9, the J call TRBJ1-1, with TRBD1 matching over 9 bases. The CDR3 is 15 residues long. Germline trimming cut 5 bases from V and 4 bases from J; bases unmatched to any gene: 8. CDR1 and CDR2 (germline): SEHNR, FQNEAQ (reference sequence). The CDR3 coding sequence is TGTGCCAGCAGCACCGTACAGGGGGCGAGCACTGAAGCTTTCTTT. Translated: CASSTVQGASTEAFF.